This TCR beta chain was sequenced in a study of cytomegalovirus exposure and HLA in healthy donors. Worth noting for this clone: Its antigen is still unknown.

This CDR3 contains 16 residues. Germline CDR1 reads SGHVS; CDR2 reads FQNEAQ. Unmatched junction bases numbered 9, after V lost 5 bases and J lost 2 bases. Donors consisted of healthy bone marrow donors. Overall study findings and caveats: Listed as cytomegalovirus-associated were approximately 160 TCR beta chains.

The PCR employed 60 Vbeta primers together with 13 Jbeta primers. Method: immunoSEQ multiplex PCR; TCRdb's copy keeps in-frame clones and lacks some. The sample lists approximately 140,000 clones, around three quarters seen once, with about 1.7% in the top ten. Material: PBMCs. J is TRBJ2-3 and V is TRBV7-8; 8 nucleotides line up with TRBD2. The origin of this receptor is a man aged 40-49 years in good health and CMV-seronegative. The CDR3 DNA is TGTGCCAGCAGCCCCCTTAGCGGGGCCACCACAGATACGCAGTATTTT. This sequence encodes CASSPLSGATTDTQYF.